This entry features one T cell receptor beta chain sequence. The sample belongs to a study of blood T cell repertoires in COVID-19. At the level of the study: From T cells, B-cell-depleted T cells, or PBMCs came the material, which was cDNA or gDNA.

This CDR3 spans 15 amino acids. V lost 4 bases to trimming and J lost 9 bases; unmatched junction nucleotides: 12. Germline CDR1 reads KGHDR; CDR2 reads SFDVKD. In the original processing: Estimation of nucleated cell counts relied on the amplification of reference gene primers. TCRdb's copy holds only in-frame clones and misses some; the assay was immunoSEQ multiplex PCR. The V and J calls and clone size are taken from that table; D and trimming were inferred from the DNA. The sample shows 250,000 to 300,000 clones, 75% to 90% of them seen only once. This chain links TRBV24-1 with TRBJ2-7; 9 bases map to TRBD1. Source material: peripheral blood. The sequence was collected from a woman aged 70-85 years with acute or convalescent COVID-19. The DNA for the CDR3 is TGTGCCACCAGTGAGTCGGGACAGGGTCCGTCCTGGCAGTACTTC. It specifies CATSESGQGPSWQYF.